These T cell receptor beta chains were read from a single sample in a study of T cell repertoires in cytomegalovirus infection. TCRdb used MiXCR to reprocess the reads, holding one entry per CDR3 protein. The repertoire holds some 300,000 distinct CDR3 sequences, with approximately 10% as singletons. Sample: PBMCs. These receptors were taken from a human donor in good health (CMV status not recorded). Some clones in this sample may be carry-over from other donors' samples. CDR3s include the opening cysteine and the closing phenylalanine or tryptophan. D genes are given only for firm matches. Size is omitted from some rows. Given values are once, few, many or a class for expanded clones.

D: NA
J: TRBJ2-2
size: NA
V: TRBV11-3
CDR3: CASRPTVTGELFF
DNA: TGTGCCAGCAGACCGACCGTCACCGGGGAGCTGTTTTTT

D: NA
J: TRBJ1-6
size: many
V: TRBV5-6
CDR3: CASSPEGSSYNSPLHF
DNA: TGTGCCAGCAGCCCGGAAGGGAGCTCCTATAATTCACCCCTCCACTTT

D: NA
J: TRBJ1-6
size: many
V: TRBV7-2
CDR3: CASSTRQNSPLHF
DNA: TGTGCCAGCAGCACCCGACAGAATTCACCCCTCCACTTT

D: NA
J: TRBJ1-2
size: few
V: TRBV20-1
CDR3: CSAGPEAYGYTF
DNA: TGCAGTGCTGGCCCTGAGGCCTATGGCTACACCTTC

D: NA
J: TRBJ2-1
size: many
V: TRBV7-2
CDR3: CASSSGWDNEQFF
DNA: TGTGCCAGCAGCTCTGGGTGGGACAATGAGCAGTTCTTC

D: NA
J: TRBJ2-1
size: many
V: TRBV12-3/TRBV12-4
CDR3: CASSLWGLAGNEQFF
DNA: TGTGCCAGCAGCCTGTGGGGGTTGGCCGGGAATGAGCAGTTCTTC

D: NA
J: TRBJ1-2
size: NA
V: TRBV28
CDR3: CASRPFGDTSGYTF
DNA: TGTGCCAGCAGGCCGTTCGGGGACACTAGTGGCTACACCTTC

D: NA
J: TRBJ2-3
size: many
V: TRBV15
CDR3: CATSRDQAASTDTQYF
DNA: TGTGCCACCAGCAGAGATCAAGCGGCTAGCACAGATACGCAGTATTTT

D: NA
J: TRBJ2-1
size: many
V: TRBV6-2/TRBV6-3
CDR3: CASSYPKGGYNEQFF
DNA: TGTGCCAGCAGTTACCCCAAAGGGGGCTACAATGAGCAGTTCTTC

D: NA
J: TRBJ2-2
size: many
V: TRBV7-2
CDR3: CASSLGGGGRTGELFF
DNA: TGTGCCAGCAGCTTAGGAGGGGGGGGGAGAACCGGGGAGCTGTTTTTT

D: NA
J: TRBJ1-5
size: many
V: TRBV20-1
CDR3: CSARESSGAFQPQHF
DNA: TGCAGTGCTAGAGAATCATCCGGGGCCTTTCAGCCCCAGCATTTT

D: TRBD1
J: TRBJ1-4
size: many
V: TRBV7-2
CDR3: CASSFYQGATNEKLFF
DNA: TGTGCCAGCAGCTTTTATCAGGGGGCTACTAATGAAAAACTGTTTTTT

D: NA
J: TRBJ1-2
size: many
V: TRBV6-2/TRBV6-3
CDR3: CASSYLFLGDGYTF
DNA: TGTGCCAGCAGTTACCTCTTCCTGGGGGATGGCTACACCTTC

D: TRBD2
J: TRBJ2-3
size: few
V: TRBV4-1
CDR3: CASSPSGTSGGRSTDTQYF
DNA: TGCGCCAGCAGCCCGAGTGGGACTAGCGGGGGCCGCAGCACAGATACGCAGTATTTT

D: TRBD1
J: TRBJ2-3
size: NA
V: TRBV29-1
CDR3: CSVDWTGGSDTQYF
DNA: TGCAGCGTTGATTGGACAGGGGGCTCAGATACGCAGTATTTT